This T cell receptor (beta chain) came from a study of cytomegalovirus exposure and HLA in healthy donors. V dropped 6 bases and J dropped 4 bases, with 12 bases sitting between them. The CDR3 extends over 14 amino acids. Germline CDR1 is LNHDA and CDR2 is SQIVND (reference sequence). Study-wide points: The records held CMV serostatus as the only immune exposure information. In a later analysis, V- and J-gene trimming of beta chains associated with a DCLRE1C missense variant, replicated independently.

Primers for the PCR totalled 60 Vbeta and 13 Jbeta. Assay: immunoSEQ multiplex PCR; the TCRdb copy retains only in-frame clones and omits some. The sample carries about 130,000 clones, 79% recorded once. Turning to this clone: The target antigen is unknown.

This receptor was taken from a man between 35 and 55 years old in good health and CMV-seropositive. This sequence joins TRBV19 and TRBJ2-2, with unresolved D. Sequenced sample: PBMCs. DNA of the CDR3: TGTGCCAGTAGCAGCGCCAGTATCACCGGGGAGCTGTTTTTT. Its protein is CASSSASITGELFF.